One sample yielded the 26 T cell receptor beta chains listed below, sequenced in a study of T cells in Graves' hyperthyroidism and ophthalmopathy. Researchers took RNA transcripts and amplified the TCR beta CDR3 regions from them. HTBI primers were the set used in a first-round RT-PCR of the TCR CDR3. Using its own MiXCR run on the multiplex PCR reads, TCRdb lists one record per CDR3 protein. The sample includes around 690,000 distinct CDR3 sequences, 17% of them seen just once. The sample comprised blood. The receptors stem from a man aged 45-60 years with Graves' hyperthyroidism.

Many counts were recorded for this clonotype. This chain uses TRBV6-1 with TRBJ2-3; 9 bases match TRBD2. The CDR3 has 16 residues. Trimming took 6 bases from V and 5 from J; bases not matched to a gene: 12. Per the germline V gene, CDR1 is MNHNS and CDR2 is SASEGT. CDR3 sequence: CASRGLAGVFRDTQYF. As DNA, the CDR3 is TGTGCCAGCAGGGGTTTAGCGGGAGTTTTTAGAGATACGCAGTATTTT.

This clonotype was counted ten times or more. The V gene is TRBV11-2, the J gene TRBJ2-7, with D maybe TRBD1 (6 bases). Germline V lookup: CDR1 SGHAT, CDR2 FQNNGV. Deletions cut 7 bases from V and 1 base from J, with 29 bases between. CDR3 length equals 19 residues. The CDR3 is CASKVQQLYTTGKSYEQYF. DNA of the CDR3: TGTGCCAGCAAAGTGCAGCAACTATACACTACAGGGAAGTCCTACGAGCAGTACTTC.

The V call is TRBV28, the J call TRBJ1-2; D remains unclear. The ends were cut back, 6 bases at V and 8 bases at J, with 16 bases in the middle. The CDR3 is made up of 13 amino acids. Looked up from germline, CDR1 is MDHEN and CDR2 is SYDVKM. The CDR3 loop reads CASRPAGRQGYTF. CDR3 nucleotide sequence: TGTGCCAGCAGACCCGCGGGGAGGCAGGGCTACACCTTC.

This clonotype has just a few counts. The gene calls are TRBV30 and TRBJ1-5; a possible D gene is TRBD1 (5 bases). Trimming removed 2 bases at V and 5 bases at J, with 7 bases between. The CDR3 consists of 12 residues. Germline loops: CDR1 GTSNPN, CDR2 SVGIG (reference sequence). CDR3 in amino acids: CAWSSGDQPQHF. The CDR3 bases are TGTGCCTGGAGTTCGGGGGATCAGCCCCAGCATTTT.

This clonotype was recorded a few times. CDR3 sequence (DNA): TGCAGTGCTAGTAGTATTGCGGGGGCAGGCTATGGCTACACCTTC. It specifies CSASSIAGAGYGYTF. The chain employs TRBV20-1 and TRBJ1-2, with D maybe TRBD1 (6 bases). Per the germline V gene, CDR1 is DFQATT and CDR2 is SNEGSKA (reference sequence). Trimming removed 3 bases at V and 4 bases at J, with 18 bases between. This CDR3 is 15 amino acids long.

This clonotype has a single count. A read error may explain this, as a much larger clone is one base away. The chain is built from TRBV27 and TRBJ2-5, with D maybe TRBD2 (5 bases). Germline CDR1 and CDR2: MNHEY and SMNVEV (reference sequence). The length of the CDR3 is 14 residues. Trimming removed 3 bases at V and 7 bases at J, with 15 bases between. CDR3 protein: CASSFLAGWGTQYF. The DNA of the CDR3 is TGTGCCAGCAGTTTCCTGGCGGGTTGGGGGACCCAGTACTTC.

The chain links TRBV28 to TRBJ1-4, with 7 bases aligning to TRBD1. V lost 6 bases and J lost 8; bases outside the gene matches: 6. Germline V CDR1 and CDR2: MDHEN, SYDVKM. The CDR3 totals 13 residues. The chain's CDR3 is CASRTGVVEKLFF. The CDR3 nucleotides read TGTGCCAGCAGAACAGGGGTTGTGGAAAAACTGTTTTTT.

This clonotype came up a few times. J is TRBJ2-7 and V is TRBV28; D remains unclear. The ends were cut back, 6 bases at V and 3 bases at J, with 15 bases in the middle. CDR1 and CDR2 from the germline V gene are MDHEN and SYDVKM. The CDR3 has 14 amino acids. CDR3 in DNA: TGTGCCAGCAGCCCATTGGGGAAATTCTACGAGCAGTACTTC. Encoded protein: CASSPLGKFYEQYF. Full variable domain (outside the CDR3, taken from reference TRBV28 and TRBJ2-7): DVKVTQSSRYLVKRTGEKVFLECVQDMDHENMFWYRQDPGLGLRLIYFSYDVKMKEKGDIPEGYSVSREKKERFSLILESASTNQTSMYLCASSPLGKFYEQYFGPGTRLTVT.

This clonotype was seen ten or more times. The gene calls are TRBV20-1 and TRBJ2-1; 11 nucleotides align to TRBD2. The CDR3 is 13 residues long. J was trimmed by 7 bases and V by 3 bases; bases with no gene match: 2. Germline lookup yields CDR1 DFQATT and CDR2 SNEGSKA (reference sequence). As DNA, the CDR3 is TGCAGTGCTAGTACTAGCGGGAGTAATGAGCAGTTCTTC. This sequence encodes CSASTSGSNEQFF.

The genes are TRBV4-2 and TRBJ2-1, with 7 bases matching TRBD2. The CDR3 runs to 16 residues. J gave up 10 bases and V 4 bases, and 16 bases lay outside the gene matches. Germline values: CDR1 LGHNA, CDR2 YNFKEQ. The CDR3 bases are TGTGCCAGCAGCCCTCAGACTAGCCCATCAAAGAGGGAGCAGTTCTTC. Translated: CASSPQTSPSKREQFF.

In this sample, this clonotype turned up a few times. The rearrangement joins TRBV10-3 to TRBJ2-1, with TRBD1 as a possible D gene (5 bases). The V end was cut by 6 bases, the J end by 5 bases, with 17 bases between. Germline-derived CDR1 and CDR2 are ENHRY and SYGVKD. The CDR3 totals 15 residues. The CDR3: CAISPDSLIHNEQFF. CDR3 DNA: TGTGCCATCAGCCCCGACAGCTTAATTCACAATGAGCAGTTCTTC.

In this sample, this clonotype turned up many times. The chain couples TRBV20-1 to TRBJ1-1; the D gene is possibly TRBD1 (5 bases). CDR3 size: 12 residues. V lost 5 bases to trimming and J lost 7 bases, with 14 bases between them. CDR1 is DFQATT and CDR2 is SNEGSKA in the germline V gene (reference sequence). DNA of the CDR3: TGCAGTGCTCCAAACCGGGACTTTGAAGCTTTCTTT. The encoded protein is CSAPNRDFEAFF.

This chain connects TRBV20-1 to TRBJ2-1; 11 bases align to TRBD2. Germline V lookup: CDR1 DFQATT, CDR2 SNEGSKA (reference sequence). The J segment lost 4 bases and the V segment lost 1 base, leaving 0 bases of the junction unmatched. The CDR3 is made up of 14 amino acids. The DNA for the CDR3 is TGCAGTGCTAGAGGACTAGCGGGATACAATGAGCAGTTCTTC. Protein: CSARGLAGYNEQFF.

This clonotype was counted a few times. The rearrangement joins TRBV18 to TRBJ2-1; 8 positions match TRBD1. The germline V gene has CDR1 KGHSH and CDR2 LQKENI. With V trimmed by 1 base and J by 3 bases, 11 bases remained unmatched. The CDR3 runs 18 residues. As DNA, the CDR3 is TGTGCCAGCTCACCACTGACTACCGGGACAGGACACTACAATGAGCAGTTCTTC. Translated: CASSPLTTGTGHYNEQFF.

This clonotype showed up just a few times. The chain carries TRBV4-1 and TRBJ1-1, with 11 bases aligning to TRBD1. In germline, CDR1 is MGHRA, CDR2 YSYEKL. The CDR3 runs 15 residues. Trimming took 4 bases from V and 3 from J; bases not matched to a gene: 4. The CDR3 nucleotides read TGCGCCAGCAGCCCCTGGGACAGGGGGGACACTGAAGCTTTCTTT. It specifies CASSPWDRGDTEAFF.

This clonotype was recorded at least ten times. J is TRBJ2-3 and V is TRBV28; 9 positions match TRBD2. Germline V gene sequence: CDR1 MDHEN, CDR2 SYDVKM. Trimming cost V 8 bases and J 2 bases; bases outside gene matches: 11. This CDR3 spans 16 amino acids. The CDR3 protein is CASVWKGGRATDTQYF. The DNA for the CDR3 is TGTGCCAGCGTCTGGAAGGGCGGGAGGGCCACAGATACGCAGTATTTT.

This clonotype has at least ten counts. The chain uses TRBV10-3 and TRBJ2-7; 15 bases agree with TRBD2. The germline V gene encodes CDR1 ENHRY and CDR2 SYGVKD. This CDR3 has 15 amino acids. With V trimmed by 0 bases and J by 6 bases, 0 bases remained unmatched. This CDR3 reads CAISESGLAGGEQYF. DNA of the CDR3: TGTGCCATCAGTGAGTCGGGACTAGCGGGAGGCGAGCAGTACTTC.

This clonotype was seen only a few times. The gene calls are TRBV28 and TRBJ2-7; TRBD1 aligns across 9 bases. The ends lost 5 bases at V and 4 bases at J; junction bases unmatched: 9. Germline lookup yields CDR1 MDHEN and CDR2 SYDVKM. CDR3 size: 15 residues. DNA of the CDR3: TGTGCCAGCAGTCCCCTGGACAGGGGTCTGTACGAGCAGTACTTC. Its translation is CASSPLDRGLYEQYF.

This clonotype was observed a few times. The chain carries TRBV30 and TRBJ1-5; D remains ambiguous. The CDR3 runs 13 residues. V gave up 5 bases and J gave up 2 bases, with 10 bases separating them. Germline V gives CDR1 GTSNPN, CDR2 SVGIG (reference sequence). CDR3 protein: CAWGRQGNQPQHF. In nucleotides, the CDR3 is TGTGCCTGGGGGCGGCAGGGCAATCAGCCCCAGCATTTT.

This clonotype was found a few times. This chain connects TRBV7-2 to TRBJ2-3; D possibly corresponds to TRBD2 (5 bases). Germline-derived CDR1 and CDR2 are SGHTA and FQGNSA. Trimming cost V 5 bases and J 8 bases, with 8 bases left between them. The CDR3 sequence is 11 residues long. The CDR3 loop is CASSLRGTQYF. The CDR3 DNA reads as TGTGCCAGCAGCCTACGGGGTACGCAGTATTTT.

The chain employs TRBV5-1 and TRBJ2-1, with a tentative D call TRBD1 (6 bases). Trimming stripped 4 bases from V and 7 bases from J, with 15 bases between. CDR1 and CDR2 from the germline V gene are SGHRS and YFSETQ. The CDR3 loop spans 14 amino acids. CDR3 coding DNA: TGCGCCAGCAGCGCCCCTAGGGGGTTAAATGAGCAGTTCTTC. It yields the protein CASSAPRGLNEQFF.

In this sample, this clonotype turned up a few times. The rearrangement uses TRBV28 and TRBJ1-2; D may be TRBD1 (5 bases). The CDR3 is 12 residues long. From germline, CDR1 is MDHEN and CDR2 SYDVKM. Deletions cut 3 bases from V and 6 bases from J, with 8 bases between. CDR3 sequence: CASSFTGDGYTF. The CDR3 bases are TGTGCCAGCAGTTTCACAGGAGATGGCTACACCTTC.

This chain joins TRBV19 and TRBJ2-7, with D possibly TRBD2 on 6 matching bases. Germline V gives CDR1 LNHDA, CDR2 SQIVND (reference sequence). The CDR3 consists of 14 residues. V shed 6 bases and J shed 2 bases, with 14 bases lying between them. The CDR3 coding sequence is TGTGCCAGTAGCCTGACTAGGTACCCCTACGAGCAGTACTTC. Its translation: CASSLTRYPYEQYF.

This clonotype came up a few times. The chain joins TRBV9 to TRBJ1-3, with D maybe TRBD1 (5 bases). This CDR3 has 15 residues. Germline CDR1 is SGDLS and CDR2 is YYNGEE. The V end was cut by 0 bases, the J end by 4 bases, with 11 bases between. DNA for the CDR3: TGTGCCAGCAGCGTAGCAGGGCTATCCGGAAACACCATATATTTT. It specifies CASSVAGLSGNTIYF.

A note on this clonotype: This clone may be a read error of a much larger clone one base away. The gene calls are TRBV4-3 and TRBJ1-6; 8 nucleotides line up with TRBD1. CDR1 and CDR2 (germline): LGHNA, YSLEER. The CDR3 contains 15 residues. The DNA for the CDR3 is TGCGCCAGCAGCCAAGAAGGACAGGGTGGTTCACCCCTCCAGTTT. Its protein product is CASSQEGQGGSPLQF.

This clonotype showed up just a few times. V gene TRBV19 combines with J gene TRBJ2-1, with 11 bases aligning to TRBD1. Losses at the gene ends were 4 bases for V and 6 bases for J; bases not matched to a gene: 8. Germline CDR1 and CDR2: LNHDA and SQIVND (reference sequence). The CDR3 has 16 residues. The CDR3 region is CASSKEGQGDGNEQFF. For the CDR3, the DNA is TGTGCCAGTAGTAAGGAGGGACAGGGGGACGGCAATGAGCAGTTCTTC.